The 3 T cell receptor beta chains reported below all come from one sample, sequenced in a study of blood T cell repertoires in COVID-19. Clones were read by immunoSEQ multiplex PCR, and TCRdb kept only the in-frame ones, dropping some. The sample holds 330,000 or so clones, about 87% seen once. The sample consisted of PBMCs or T cells enriched from blood (not recorded which). The receptors were sampled from a man aged 25 to 40 who had recovered from COVID-19.

The rearrangement joins TRBV9 to TRBJ2-2, with D maybe TRBD1 (6 bases). V dropped 9 bases and J dropped 6 bases, with 15 bases sitting between them. The CDR3 is made up of 13 amino acids. Germline CDR1 is SGDLS and CDR2 is YYNGEE. The CDR3 DNA reads as TGTGCCATAAAGGGACATCGGCCCGGGGAGCTGTTTTTT. Its translation: CAIKGHRPGELFF.

The chain has TRBV5-1 and TRBJ2-5; D remains unclear. Germline values: CDR1 SGHRS, CDR2 YFSETQ. V gave up 0 bases and J gave up 0 bases, with 12 bases separating them. The CDR3 length is 16 residues. The CDR3 reads CASSLAAGSYQETQYF. CDR3 DNA sequence: TGCGCCAGCAGCTTGGCCGCAGGTTCTTACCAAGAGACCCAGTACTTC. Combining the CDR3 with reference TRBV5-1 and TRBJ2-5 gives the whole variable domain KAGVTQTPRYLIKTRGQQVTLSCSPISGHRSVSWYQQTPGQGLQFLFEYFSETQRNKGNFPGRFSGRQFSNSRSEMNVSTLELGDSALYLCASSLAAGSYQETQYFGPGTRLLVL.

The chain carries TRBV4-1 and TRBJ1-2; D is perhaps TRBD1 (5 bases). CDR1 MGHRA and CDR2 YSYEKL come from the germline V gene. There are 14 residues in the CDR3. Trimming stripped 0 bases from V and 2 bases from J, with 7 bases between. The CDR3 loop is CASSQDGANYGYTF. The CDR3 nucleotides are TGCGCCAGCAGCCAAGATGGGGCAAACTATGGCTACACCTTC.